A selection of T cell receptor beta chains follows, all from one sample in a study of tumor-infiltrating lymphocytes in primary liver carcinoma. In TCRdb, the multiplex PCR reads were re-called with MiXCR into one record per CDR3 protein. The repertoire has about 210,000 distinct CDR3 sequences, around four fifths of them found once; the top ten carry over 15%. The sample consisted of tumor tissue from primary liver carcinoma. These receptors all come from a man in his forties with primary liver carcinoma and hepatitis B virus infection. Both conserved end residues are trimmed from each CDR3. The size entry is marked missing in some rows and otherwise reads once, few, many or a size class.

clone_size v_call cdr3_aa
many TRBV2 ASTPFGDNEQF
NA TRBV29-1 SSDRYNEQF
NA TRBV5-6 TSSPRTRETQY
few TRBV12-3/TRBV12-4 ASSGQSTESQY
once TRBV28 ASRLREGLDTDTQY
once TRBV12-3/TRBV12-4 ASCLAETEKLF
many TRBV6-1 ASSVWRREQF
NA TRBV18 ASSPLQSTDTQY
few TRBV29-1 SAQRGGTDTLY
NA TRBV11-2 ASRLGARWEQY
NA TRBV11-2 ASILTLHDGETQY
NA TRBV24-1 ATSNSTGGVNIHY
NA TRBV6-2/TRBV6-3 ANSSGLALYNEQF
NA TRBV5-4 ASRAGGTGELF
NA TRBV6-5 ASSYSMQAHSPLH
NA TRBV6-6 ASTKGWNEKY
NA TRBV19 ASSSGADNSPLH
NA TRBV28 VSSSSTGSGNTIY
NA TRBV7-8 ASSSDRYEGTQY
NA TRBV11-2 ASSFQWVPGISGSHEQF
NA TRBV6-1 VSSEIGGRCTDTQY
NA TRBV4-2 ASSPKAGLADRQY
NA TRBV6-1 VSSWDRGFSNEQF
once TRBV28 ASSTPPRTGTYGYT
few TRBV27 ASSGLAVNTQY
NA TRBV14 VSSQNLDTTEQF
few TRBV19 ASSILAGAVTDTQY
many TRBV7-9 ASSLGGVNNSPLH
few TRBV29-1 SVVNNVNQPQH
few TRBV19 ASSGGVGQPQH
NA TRBV29-1 SAGKTATQY
many TRBV6-1 ASMEGAGNQPQH
NA TRBV29-1 DLRTASFQETHY
NA TRBV4-1 ASSQDWGQGCGSPLH
many TRBV10-3 ASRSGLEGNQPQH
NA TRBV25-1 ASSAYWGMKDMQY
NA TRBV29-1 NVRTSRSWKDKQY
NA TRBV29-1 SVPGVAVGRSYEQF
NA TRBV29-1 SISLDGYYYGYT
NA TRBV6-2/TRBV6-3 TSTLVKADQPQH
NA TRBV6-4 ASSGDHDYIEQF
NA TRBV19 ASSFNRESPLH
NA TRBV6-1 ASYSGQYGGTEAF